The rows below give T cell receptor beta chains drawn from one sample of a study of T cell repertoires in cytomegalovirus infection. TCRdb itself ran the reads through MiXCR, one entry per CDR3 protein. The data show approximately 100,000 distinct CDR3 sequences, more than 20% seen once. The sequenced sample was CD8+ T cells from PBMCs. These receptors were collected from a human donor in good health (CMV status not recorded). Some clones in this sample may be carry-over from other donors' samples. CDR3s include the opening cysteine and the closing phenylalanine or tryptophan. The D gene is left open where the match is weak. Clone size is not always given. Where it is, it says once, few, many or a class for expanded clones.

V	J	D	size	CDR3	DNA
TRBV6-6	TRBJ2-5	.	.	CASPHLGDAPEETQYF	TGTGCCAGCCCTCATTTAGGGGACGCACCCGAAGAGACCCAGTACTTC
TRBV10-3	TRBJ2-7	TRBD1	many	CAISEATGENYEQYF	TGTGCCATCAGTGAAGCAACAGGGGAGAACTACGAGCAGTACTTC
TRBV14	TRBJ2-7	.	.	CASSQESRSHEQYF	TGTGCCAGCAGCCAAGAATCCAGGAGCCACGAGCAGTACTTC
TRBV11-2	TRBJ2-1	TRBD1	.	CATGDNEQFF	TGTGCTACAGGGGACAATGAGCAGTTCTTC
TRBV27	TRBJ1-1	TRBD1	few	CASSLGQGGTEAFF	TGTGCCAGCAGCCTGGGACAGGGTGGCACTGAAGCTTTCTTT
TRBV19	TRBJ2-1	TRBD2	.	CASKTTSGGAREQFF	TGTGCCAGTAAAACGACTAGCGGGGGGGCGAGGGAGCAGTTCTTC
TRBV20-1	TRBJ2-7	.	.	CSARDNWSSYEQYF	TGCAGTGCGCGGGACAATTGGAGCTCCTACGAGCAGTACTTC
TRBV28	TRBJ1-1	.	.	CASSSGTLNTEAFF	TGTGCCAGCAGTTCGGGGACATTGAACACTGAAGCTTTCTTT
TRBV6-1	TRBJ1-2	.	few	CATIGGPYPYGYTF	TGTGCCACCATAGGGGGACCCTACCCGTATGGCTACACCTTC
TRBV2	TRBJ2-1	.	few	CASMEGGTGVNNEQFF	TGTGCCAGCATGGAGGGGGGGACGGGGGTGAACAATGAGCAGTTCTTC
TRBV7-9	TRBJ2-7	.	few	CASSSDRLYEQYF	TGTGCCAGCAGTTCCGACAGGCTGTACGAGCAGTACTTC
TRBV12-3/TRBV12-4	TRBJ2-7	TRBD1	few	CASSTRDRGNEQYF	TGTGCCAGCAGCACCCGGGACAGGGGCAACGAGCAGTACTTC
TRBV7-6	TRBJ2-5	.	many	CASSPRPGVSETQYF	TGTGCCAGCAGCCCAAGGCCGGGGGTTTCAGAGACCCAGTACTTC
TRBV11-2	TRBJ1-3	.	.	CASSQGQPGNTIYF	TGTGCCAGCAGCCAAGGACAGCCTGGAAACACCATATATTTT
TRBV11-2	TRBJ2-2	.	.	CASSYPGTTDTGELFF	TGTGCCAGCAGTTATCCCGGGACAACCGACACCGGGGAGCTGTTTTTT
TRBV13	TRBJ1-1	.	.	CASAPTGVYTEAFF	TGTGCCAGCGCTCCCACGGGGGTATACACTGAAGCTTTCTTT
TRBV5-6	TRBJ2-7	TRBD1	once	CASSLEGASYEQYF	TGTGCCAGCAGCTTGGAGGGGGCCTCCTACGAGCAGTACTTC
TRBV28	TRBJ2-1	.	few	CASSLWRNEQFF	TGTGCCAGCAGTTTATGGCGCAATGAGCAGTTCTTC
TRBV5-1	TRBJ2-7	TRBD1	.	CASSLRQGNYEQYF	TGCGCCAGCAGCTTGCGACAGGGAAACTACGAGCAGTACTTC
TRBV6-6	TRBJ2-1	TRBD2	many	CASSYQTTSGRDRDNEQFF	TGTGCCAGCAGTTACCAGACGACTAGCGGGAGGGATCGGGACAATGAGCAGTTCTTC
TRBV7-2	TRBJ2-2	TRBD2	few	CASSFDRLAGNTGELFF	TGTGCCAGCAGCTTCGATAGACTAGCGGGAAACACCGGGGAGCTGTTTTTT
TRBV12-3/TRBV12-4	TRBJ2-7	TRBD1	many	CASSPLRDRGQYEQYF	TGTGCCAGCAGTCCTCTCCGGGACAGGGGGCAGTACGAGCAGTACTTC
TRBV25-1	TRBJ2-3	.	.	CATYSREDWYF	TGTGCCACCTATTCGAGGGAGGATTGGTATTTT
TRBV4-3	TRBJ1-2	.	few	CASSQDRAASTNYGYTF	TGCGCCAGCAGCCAAGATCGGGCGGCGAGCACAAACTATGGCTACACCTTC
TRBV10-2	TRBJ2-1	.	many	CASREAKNNEQFF	TGCGCCAGCAGGGAGGCGAAGAACAATGAGCAGTTCTTC
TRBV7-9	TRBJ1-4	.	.	CASSPKEKLFF	TGTGCCAGCAGCCCCAAAGAAAAACTGTTTTTT
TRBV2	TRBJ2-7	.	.	CATAGDGNYEQYF	TGTGCCACGGCAGGGGACGGAAACTACGAGCAGTACTTC
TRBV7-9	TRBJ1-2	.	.	CASSSGDGYGYTF	TGTGCCAGCAGCTCCGGGGATGGCTATGGCTACACCTTC
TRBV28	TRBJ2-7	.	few	CASSSRYEQYF	TGTGCCAGCAGCTCCCGTTACGAGCAGTACTTC
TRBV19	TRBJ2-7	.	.	CASTTRGGTYEQYF	TGTGCCAGTACCACGCGGGGCGGCACCTACGAGCAGTACTTC
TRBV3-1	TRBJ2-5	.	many	CASSQETQYF	TGTGCCAGCAGCCAAGAGACCCAGTACTTC
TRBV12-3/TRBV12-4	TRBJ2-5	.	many	CASSPRGGADWFHF	TGTGCCAGCAGTCCCCGAGGAGGAGCGGACTGGTTTCACTTC
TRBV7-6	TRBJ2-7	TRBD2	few	CASSLAFEGGRNNEQYF	TGTGCCAGCAGCTTAGCTTTCGAGGGCGGGAGGAATAACGAGCAGTACTTC
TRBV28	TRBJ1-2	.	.	CASSFPGETYGYTF	TGTGCCAGCAGTTTCCCTGGGGAGACCTATGGCTACACCTTC
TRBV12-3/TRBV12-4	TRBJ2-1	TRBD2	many	CASSFGTSVANEQFF	TGTGCCAGCAGTTTCGGGACTAGCGTGGCCAATGAGCAGTTCTTC
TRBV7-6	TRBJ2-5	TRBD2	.	CASSLEAGGPEETQYF	TGTGCCAGCAGCTTAGAAGCGGGGGGCCCCGAAGAGACCCAGTACTTC
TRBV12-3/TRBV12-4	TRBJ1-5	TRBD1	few	CASRDGTGMNQPQHF	TGTGCCAGCAGGGACGGGACAGGGATGAATCAGCCCCAGCATTTT
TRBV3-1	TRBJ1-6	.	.	CASSQQPSNRNSPLHF	TGTGCCAGCAGCCAGCAACCTTCTAACAGGAATTCACCCCTCCACTTT
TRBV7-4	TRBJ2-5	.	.	CASSYPHSADRMYQETQYF	TGTGCCAGCAGTTATCCCCATTCGGCAGACAGGATGTACCAAGAGACCCAGTACTTC
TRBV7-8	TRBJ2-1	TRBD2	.	CASSLVGLAGDNEQFF	TGTGCCAGCAGCTTAGTCGGTCTAGCGGGGGACAATGAGCAGTTCTTC
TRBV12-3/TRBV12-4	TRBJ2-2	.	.	CASIPGAQANTGELFF	TGTGCCAGCATCCCGGGGGCCCAAGCCAACACCGGGGAGCTGTTTTTT
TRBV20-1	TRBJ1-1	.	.	CSARDTDKAEAEAFF	TGCAGTGCTAGAGACACGGACAAGGCGGAGGCTGAAGCTTTCTTT
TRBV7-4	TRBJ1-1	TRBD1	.	CASSTHRGMVTEAFF	TGTGCCAGCAGCACACACAGGGGGATGGTCACTGAAGCTTTCTTT
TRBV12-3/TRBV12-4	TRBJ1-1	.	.	CASSWSLNTEAFF	TGTGCCAGCAGTTGGAGCCTTAACACTGAAGCTTTCTTT
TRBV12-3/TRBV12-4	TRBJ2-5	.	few	CASSSDRGQETQYF	TGTGCCAGCAGTAGTGATAGAGGCCAAGAGACCCAGTACTTC
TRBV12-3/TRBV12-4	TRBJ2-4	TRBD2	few	CASTGTSGAKNIQYF	TGTGCCAGTACCGGGACTAGCGGGGCAAAAAACATTCAGTACTTC
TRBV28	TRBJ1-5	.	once	CASSLRVSNQPQHF	TGTGCCAGCAGCCTCAGGGTTAGCAATCAGCCCCAGCATTTT
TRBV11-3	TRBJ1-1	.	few	CASSFPGVTEAFF	TGTGCCAGCAGCTTTCCAGGGGTGACTGAAGCTTTCTTT
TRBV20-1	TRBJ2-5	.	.	CSASWRAPHEGQETQYF	TGCAGTGCTAGTTGGCGGGCCCCCCACGAGGGGCAAGAGACCCAGTACTTC
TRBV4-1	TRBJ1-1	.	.	CASSQGDGGNTEAFF	TGCGCCAGCAGCCAAGGGGACGGGGGGAACACTGAAGCTTTCTTT
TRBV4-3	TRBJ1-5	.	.	CASSQDMAGDQPQHF	TGCGCCAGCAGCCAAGATATGGCAGGGGACCAGCCCCAGCATTTT
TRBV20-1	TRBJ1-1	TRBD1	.	CSARDQRTQGPLKNTEAFF	TGCAGTGCTAGAGATCAAAGAACACAGGGGCCGCTTAAGAACACTGAAGCTTTCTTT
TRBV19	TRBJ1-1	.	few	CASSIESLGNTEAFF	TGTGCCAGTAGTATAGAAAGTTTAGGTAACACTGAAGCTTTCTTT